This T cell receptor (beta chain) came from a study of T-cell reconstitution after alpha-beta-depleted transplantation in children. The J segment lost 2 bases and the V segment lost 6 bases, leaving 7 bases of the junction unmatched. Germline values: CDR1 SGHDN, CDR2 FVKESK. CDR3 length equals 15 residues. Preparing the TCRbeta library involved the use of unique molecular identifiers. TCRdb reprocessed the PCR reads via MiXCR and lists one record per CDR3 protein. The sample includes around 370,000 distinct CDR3 sequences, 10% of them seen just once. The input for sequencing was PBMCs from the stem cell graft donor, taken from the stem cell graft. The chain carries TRBV14 and TRBJ2-7, with 10 positions matching TRBD1. The receptor comes from a human donor who donated a stem cell graft to a child with acute lymphoblastic leukemia. CDR3 DNA sequence: TGTGCCAGCAGTCGCTCTGGGACAGGGGCCTACGAGCAGTACTTC. Amino acids: CASSRSGTGAYEQYF.